The 11 T cell receptor beta chains listed next were all sequenced from one sample in a study of cytomegalovirus exposure and HLA in healthy donors. Both 60 Vbeta primers and 13 Jbeta primers went into the PCR. Some clones are missing from TCRdb's copy, which holds only in-frame ones; the method was immunoSEQ multiplex PCR. The table has some 150,000 clones, 65% to 85% seen once. The sequenced sample consisted of PBMCs. These receptors were taken from a woman younger than 30 in good health and CMV-seronegative.

The chain employs TRBV19 and TRBJ2-7; D might be TRBD1 (5 bases). The CDR3 runs 14 residues. Germline CDR1 reads LNHDA; CDR2 reads SQIVND (reference sequence). V lost 5 bases to trimming and J lost 3 bases, with 14 bases between them. CDR3 region: CASSSGAQDYEQYF. CDR3 DNA sequence: TGTGCCAGTAGTTCTGGGGCACAGGACTACGAGCAGTACTTC.

The genes are TRBV5-1 and TRBJ2-3; 9 bases match TRBD1. Per the germline V gene, CDR1 is SGHRS and CDR2 is YFSETQ. The CDR3 spans 16 residues. With 4 bases clipped from V and 2 bases from J, the junction kept 8 bases outside the gene matches. CDR3 in amino acids: CASSTGQGSYTDTQYF. The CDR3 DNA sequence: TGCGCCAGCAGCACCGGACAGGGGTCGTACACAGATACGCAGTATTTT.

V and J are TRBV6-1 and TRBJ2-7, with unresolved D. The CDR3 has 11 amino acids. V lost 3 bases and J 3 bases, leaving 3 bases between the germline ends. Germline CDR1 and CDR2: MNHNS and SASEGT. The CDR3 here is CASSDFYEQYF. CDR3 coding DNA: TGTGCCAGCAGTGACTTCTACGAGCAGTACTTC.

The chain recombines TRBV11-2 with TRBJ2-1; 9 positions match TRBD2. Germline V CDR1 and CDR2: SGHAT, FQNNGV. The CDR3 extends over 15 amino acids. V dropped 4 bases and J dropped 8; count of bases not matched to a gene: 9. The CDR3 bases are TGTGCCAGCAGCTCGACTAGCGGCGCTGGGCATGAGCAGTTCTTC. Its protein product is CASSSTSGAGHEQFF.

The J gene is TRBJ1-2, the V gene TRBV7-8; the match to TRBD1 covers 9 bases. Trimming took 5 bases from V and 3 from J; bases not matched to a gene: 16. The CDR3 contains 18 residues. Germline CDR1 reads SGHVS; CDR2 reads FQNEAQ. DNA for the CDR3: TGTGCCAGCAGCGTCAAGCTAACAGGACAGGGGTTTGACTATGGCTACACCTTC. Amino acids: CASSVKLTGQGFDYGYTF.

The chain recombines TRBV11-1 with TRBJ2-7, with D possibly being TRBD1 (6 bases). The V gene lost 3 bases and the J gene lost 7 bases, with 10 bases spanning the gap. The CDR3 is 12 amino acids. In germline, CDR1 is SGHAT, CDR2 FQDESV (reference sequence). CDR3 in DNA: TGTGCCAGCAGCTTGGATAGGGGGGAGCAGTACTTC. It specifies CASSLDRGEQYF.

The chain's CDR3 is CASSPGGGDTDTQYF. The CDR3 coding sequence is TGCGCCAGCAGCCCCGGCGGAGGGGACACAGATACGCAGTATTTT. The rearrangement uses TRBV10-2 and TRBJ2-3; D may be TRBD2 (6 bases). Germline CDR1 is WSHSY and CDR2 is SAAADI. Deletions cut 6 bases from V and 2 bases from J, with 15 bases between. The CDR3 is 15 amino acids.

The count of this clone is one. The genes are TRBV6-5 and TRBJ2-7; 7 bases map to TRBD1. V was pared by 2 bases and J by 1 base, with 5 bases of the junction left unmatched. This CDR3 contains 15 residues. Looked up from germline, CDR1 is MNHEY and CDR2 is SVGAGI. Here the CDR3 reads CASSYGTTGSYEQYF. In DNA, the CDR3 is TGTGCCAGCAGTTACGGGACGACAGGGTCCTACGAGCAGTACTTC.

The chain carries TRBV28 and TRBJ2-1, with D perhaps matching TRBD2 (6 bases). Germline V gives CDR1 MDHEN, CDR2 SYDVKM. The CDR3 covers 14 residues. V was shortened by 9 bases and J by 5 bases, with 17 bases between the two germline ends. CDR3 loop: CASLNSGPNNEQFF. DNA for the CDR3: TGTGCCAGTCTCAATAGCGGCCCTAACAATGAGCAGTTCTTC. Looking up the rest from reference TRBV28 and TRBJ2-1 gives the full variable domain: DVKVTQSSRYLVKRTGEKVFLECVQDMDHENMFWYRQDPGLGLRLIYFSYDVKMKEKGDIPEGYSVSREKKERFSLILESASTNQTSMYLCASLNSGPNNEQFFGPGTRLTVL.

The V and J genes are TRBV6-5 and TRBJ2-1, with a possible D match to TRBD1 (6 bases). The germline V and J ends were trimmed by 3 bases and 4 bases, with 16 bases remaining between them. The V gene's germline CDR1 is MNHEY and CDR2 SVGAGI. The length of the CDR3 is 16 residues. In DNA, the CDR3 is TGTGCCAGCAGTTATTCCGGACAGAGCGCGTACAATGAGCAGTTCTTC. Its protein is CASSYSGQSAYNEQFF.

J is TRBJ1-5 and V is TRBV2; TRBD1 matches at 8 bases. Trimming cost V 10 bases and J 1 base; bases outside gene matches: 3. Germline lookup yields CDR1 SNHLY and CDR2 FYNNEI. The CDR3 loop spans 13 amino acids. CDR3 amino acids: CATNRGSNQPQHF. CDR3 coding DNA: TGTGCCACAAACAGGGGGAGCAATCAGCCCCAGCATTTT.